This TCR beta chain was captured by sequencing in a study of T cells in Graves' hyperthyroidism and ophthalmopathy. The CDR3 is 15 amino acids. CDR1 is SNHLY and CDR2 is FYNNEI in the germline V gene. Amplification targeted TCR beta CDR3 regions from RNA transcripts. The primer set for the first-round RT-PCR of the TCR CDR3 was HTBI. TCRdb reanalysed the multiplex PCR reads using MiXCR and keeps one entry per CDR3 protein. This table has 490,000 or so distinct CDR3 sequences, 20% to 25% appearing once. Clinicians diagnosed patients from clinical symptoms, serum thyroxine and TRAb, thyroid ultrasound and orbital computed tomography. This clonotype came up once. Sequence at one end of the junction differs from germline and may be a read error.

The chain carries TRBV2 and TRBJ2-3; D uncertain. Material: blood. This TCR came from a woman in her seventies with Graves' ophthalmopathy. CDR3 DNA: TGTGCCGGCAGTGAAGCGACCCATAGCACAGATACGCAGTATTTT. This gives the protein CAGSEATHSTDTQYF.